The clone carrying this T cell receptor (beta chain) appeared a single time. Antigen specificity is unknown. The 5'RACE method, run with constant-segment primers, produced TCR alpha and TCR beta cDNA libraries (carrying sample barcodes and UMIs). MiXCR, run by TCRdb on the 5' RACE reads, gives a single entry per CDR3 protein. The repertoire consists of about 140,000 distinct CDR3 sequences, with around 25% occurring once and the leading ten covering approximately 24%. The source of the sample is a study of T-cell memory formation after mild COVID-19. Background on the study: Among the donors, TCR clusters were largely specific to each donor.

Study-wide results and caveats: Clones that got smaller from day 15 to 85 had even CD4/CD8, while clones growing later tipped toward CD4+. Contracting CD4+ clones lay largely in CM and EM, with CD8+ ones residing in EMRA.

Sequencing was performed on PBMCs or a T cell subset sorted from them (not recorded which). This clonotype was sampled from an adult woman who had mild COVID-19 (a few samples of this study predate the infection). Cell type and time point are not known.

In DNA form, the CDR3 reads TGTGCCAGCAGTCCCCTCACCGGGACAGGGAATCAGCCCCAGCATTTT. Its protein is CASSPLTGTGNQPQHF. This rearrangement joins TRBV27 to TRBJ1-5; TRBD1 matches at 9 bases. Germline V lookup: CDR1 MNHEY, CDR2 SMNVEV (reference sequence). The CDR3 covers 16 residues. V lost 5 bases, J lost 4 bases, and 9 bases stayed unmatched.